This TCR beta chain was sequenced for a study of OX40 agonist ivuxolimab in advanced cancers. Sequencing was performed with immunoSEQ multiplex PCR; in TCRdb, only in-frame clones are kept and a portion is missing. There are 55,000 to 75,000 clones in the sample; around 83% occur only once, and around 1.1% lies in the top ten. The germline V gene encodes CDR1 SGHNT and CDR2 YYREEE (reference sequence). The CDR3 runs to 13 residues. Trimming left V 4 bases short and J 0 bases short, with 7 bases between. Autoimmune disease history or systemic immunosuppression led to patients being barred. This TCR was recovered from an adult with an advanced solid tumor such as melanoma, head and neck, liver or kidney cancer. The chain uses TRBV5-4 and TRBJ1-1; D uncertain. This specimen consisted of CD4+ or CD8+ T cells sorted from blood, obtained in a trial of the OX40 agonist ivuxolimab. The CDR3 DNA is TGTGCCAGCAGCACGGACCTGAACACTGAAGCTTTCTTT. It yields the protein CASSTDLNTEAFF.